This record looks at one T cell receptor (beta chain) sequence and its context. This record comes from a study of blood T cell repertoires in COVID-19. As for the study in general: Sample material is recorded as cDNA or gDNA derived from T cells, B-cell-depleted T cells, or PBMCs.

Sequencing was performed with immunoSEQ multiplex PCR; in TCRdb, only in-frame clones are kept and a portion is missing. Here the sample spans about 390,000 clones, 87% being singletons. The CDR3 is 16 residues long. J was trimmed by 2 bases and V by 3 bases; bases with no gene match: 3. Looked up from germline, CDR1 is SGHRS and CDR2 is YFSETQ. The specimen was peripheral blood. This rearrangement joins TRBV5-1 to TRBJ1-3, with TRBD1 matching 12 bases. The sequence came from a woman aged 60-70 years with COVID-19, enrolled during active disease. The CDR3 protein is CASSYGTGGPGNTIYF. The CDR3, as DNA: TGCGCCAGCAGCTACGGGACAGGGGGCCCTGGAAACACCATATATTTT.